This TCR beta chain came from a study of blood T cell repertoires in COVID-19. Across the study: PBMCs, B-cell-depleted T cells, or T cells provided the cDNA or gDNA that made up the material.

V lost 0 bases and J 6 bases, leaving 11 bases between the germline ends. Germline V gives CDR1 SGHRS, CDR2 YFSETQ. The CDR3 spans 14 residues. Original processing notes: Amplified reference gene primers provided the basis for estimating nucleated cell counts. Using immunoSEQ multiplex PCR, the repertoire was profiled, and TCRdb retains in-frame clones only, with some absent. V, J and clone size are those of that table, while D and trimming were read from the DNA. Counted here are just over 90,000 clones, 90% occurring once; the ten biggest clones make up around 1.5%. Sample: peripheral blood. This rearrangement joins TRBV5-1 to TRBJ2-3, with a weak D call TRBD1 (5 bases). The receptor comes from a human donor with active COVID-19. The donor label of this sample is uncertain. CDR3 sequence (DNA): TGCGCCAGCAGCTTGGACCCCAAGGGGGATACGCAGTATTTT. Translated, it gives CASSLDPKGDTQYF.